This T cell receptor (beta chain) was captured by sequencing in a study of Tregs in tolerant kidney transplant recipients. General study findings and limits: Some patients' samples used different primers over time, so nucleotide sequences weren't comparable.

V was clipped by 3 bases and J by 9 bases, with 21 bases between them. CDR1 KGHSH and CDR2 LQKENI come from the germline V gene. The CDR3 totals 16 residues. Related graft donors supplied nonmyeloablative bone marrow transplants, and mixed chimerism was transient. Sequenced by immunoSEQ multiplex PCR; TCRdb stores in-frame clones only, minus some. The sample lists 45,000 or so clones, roughly nine tenths seen once, with 15% to 19% in the top ten. On this clone itself: Its target is not known.

This specimen consisted of CD8+ T cells from blood (PBMCs), obtained 12 months after the transplant. The receptor was isolated from a human patient who received a combined kidney and bone marrow transplant. Some T cells may be graft donor cells. The chain recombines TRBV18 with TRBJ2-1; D is ambiguous. This CDR3 is CASSPFETSTTGEQFF. CDR3 DNA: TGTGCCAGCTCACCGTTCGAGACGAGTACTACCGGTGAGCAGTTCTTC. Full variable domain (missing parts from reference TRBV18 and TRBJ2-1): NAGVMQNPRHLVRRRGQEARLRCSPMKGHSHVYWYRQLPEEGLKFMVYLQKENIIDESGMPKERFSAEFPKEGPSILRIQQVVRGDSAAYFCASSPFETSTTGEQFFGPGTRLTVL.